This is a list of T cell receptor beta chains from one sample in a study of OX40 agonist ivuxolimab in advanced cancers. The repertoire was sequenced with immunoSEQ multiplex PCR; TCRdb's copy has only in-frame clones and lacks some. The table lists tens of thousands of clones, 88% of them singletons. The sequences come from CD4+ or CD8+ T cells sorted from blood, collected in a trial of the OX40 agonist ivuxolimab. Receptors originate from an adult with an advanced solid tumor such as melanoma, head and neck, liver or kidney cancer. CDR3s leave out the opening cysteine and the closing phenylalanine or tryptophan. The order of the fields is J gene, V gene, CDR3 protein.

TRBJ2-3 TRBV6-5 ASSLDRATDTQY
TRBJ2-7 TRBV4-1 ASSPLPGGTYEQY
TRBJ2-5 TRBV6-6 ASSYWEGPLQETQY
TRBJ1-1 TRBV4-2 ASSQANTEAF
TRBJ1-2 TRBV7-2 ASSLGGIGYT
TRBJ2-5 TRBV9 ASILWTGGETQY
TRBJ1-4 TRBV2 ASTALPNEKLF
TRBJ1-1 TRBV2 ANDGTGGAETEAF
TRBJ1-6 TRBV6-5 ASSWDGGNSPLH
TRBJ1-1 TRBV6-1 ASTEAF
TRBJ2-1 TRBV9 ASSSRGTGANNEQF
TRBJ2-1 TRBV4-1 ASSPSRGNEQF
TRBJ1-2 TRBV29-1 SVGGTGGLDGYT
TRBJ1-5 TRBV15 ATSRFRGGDSNQPQH
TRBJ2-7 TRBV7-2 ASSLERWGNEQY
TRBJ2-7 TRBV10-3 AISGAGTGGSGEQY
TRBJ1-1 TRBV11-1 ASTLGGLNTEAF
TRBJ2-7 TRBV7-9 ASSPGGTYEQY
TRBJ2-3 TRBV11-1 ASSSGDTQY
TRBJ1-2 TRBV9 ASSLRRDSSNYGYT
TRBJ1-1 TRBV5-1 ASLGSTGIDMNTEAF
TRBJ2-1 TRBV10-3 AIGWVVLLADLSYNEQF
TRBJ2-5 TRBV5-4 ASSLVLGQIHQETQY
TRBJ2-1 TRBV6-5 ASSLVSGSHEQF
TRBJ1-4 TRBV5-6 ASSQSRTGKLF
TRBJ2-2 TRBV7-3 ASTWWGGNTGELF
TRBJ2-1 TRBV18 ASSPPRGSYNEQF
TRBJ2-1 TRBV9 ASSPFIDSYNEQF
TRBJ1-4 TRBV10-3 AISESATNEKLF
TRBJ1-2 TRBV6-5 ASSFGTGNYGYT
TRBJ2-5 TRBV6-1 ASSVEGQETQY
TRBJ2-3 TRBV28 ASSLPRGQGLVAGHTDTQY
TRBJ1-3 TRBV7-6 ASSLAGQGNTIY
TRBJ2-7 TRBV28 ATLKEGYEQY
TRBJ2-3 TRBV28 ASSFESSTDTQY
TRBJ2-7 TRBV21-1 ASSTLDTPNYEQY
TRBJ1-1 TRBV7-9 ASSLGQGMNTEAF
TRBJ2-7 TRBV4-3 ASSHRGSYEQY